Listed below are T cell receptor beta chains from one sample, sequenced in a study of T cell repertoires in cytomegalovirus infection. Each CDR3 protein gets one entry after TCRdb re-called the reads with MiXCR. This repertoire shows roughly 500,000 distinct CDR3 sequences, 15% to 20% found once; its top ten account for about 24%. The specimen was CD8+ T cells from PBMCs. These receptors were collected from a human donor in good health (CMV status not recorded). Some clones in this sample may be carry-over from other donors' samples. CDR3s include the opening cysteine and the closing phenylalanine or tryptophan. The order of the fields is CDR3 DNA, CDR3 protein, clone size, D gene, V gene, J gene. The D gene is left open where the match is weak. A clone size is listed for some rows: how often the clone was seen (once, few, many), or a class if it is expanded.

cdr3_nt: TGTGCCTGGAGTGTACTAGGCGGGGTGCTGTTTTTT
cdr3_aa: CAWSVLGGVLFF
clone_size: NA
d_call: NA
v_call: TRBV30
j_call: TRBJ2-2

cdr3_nt: TGCAGCGTTGAGGTACCCAGTAGCACCTACGAGCAGTACTTC
cdr3_aa: CSVEVPSSTYEQYF
clone_size: NA
d_call: NA
v_call: TRBV29-1
j_call: TRBJ2-7

cdr3_nt: TGTGCCAGCAGCCAAGAGAAACTAGCAGATACGCAGTATTTT
cdr3_aa: CASSQEKLADTQYF
clone_size: NA
d_call: NA
v_call: TRBV3-1
j_call: TRBJ2-3

cdr3_nt: TGTGCCAGCGGCCCGGGACAGAACTACGAGCAGTACTTC
cdr3_aa: CASGPGQNYEQYF
clone_size: many
d_call: TRBD1
v_call: TRBV27
j_call: TRBJ2-7

cdr3_nt: TGTGCCAGCAGAGAGGGCGGGTACAATGAGCAGTTCTTC
cdr3_aa: CASREGGYNEQFF
clone_size: NA
d_call: NA
v_call: TRBV5-4
j_call: TRBJ2-1

cdr3_nt: TGTGCTAGCAGCCCCGTTTCGGGCACTGAAGCTTTCTTT
cdr3_aa: CASSPVSGTEAFF
clone_size: many
d_call: NA
v_call: TRBV7-7
j_call: TRBJ1-1

cdr3_nt: TGTGCCAGTACCCCCAAGGGGGCTGAAGCTTTCTTT
cdr3_aa: CASTPKGAEAFF
clone_size: many
d_call: NA
v_call: TRBV19
j_call: TRBJ1-1

cdr3_nt: TGCGCCAGCAGCCAAGGCTGGACAGTGAACACTGAAGCTTTCTTT
cdr3_aa: CASSQGWTVNTEAFF
clone_size: NA
d_call: NA
v_call: TRBV4-1
j_call: TRBJ1-1

cdr3_nt: TGTGCCAGCAGCCGAGAAGGGGCAAGTGAAGCTTTCTTT
cdr3_aa: CASSREGASEAFF
clone_size: many
d_call: NA
v_call: TRBV6-1
j_call: TRBJ1-1

cdr3_nt: TGTGCCAGCGAATCCCCGTACCAAGAGACCCAGTACTTC
cdr3_aa: CASESPYQETQYF
clone_size: NA
d_call: NA
v_call: TRBV2
j_call: TRBJ2-5

cdr3_nt: TGTGCCAGCAGCCCTAATATCTCACCACAAGAGACCCAGTACTTC
cdr3_aa: CASSPNISPQETQYF
clone_size: many
d_call: NA
v_call: TRBV7-6
j_call: TRBJ2-5

cdr3_nt: TGTGCCACCAGCAGAGATCAAGAGGGACCAGAGACCCAGTACTTC
cdr3_aa: CATSRDQEGPETQYF
clone_size: many
d_call: NA
v_call: TRBV15
j_call: TRBJ2-5

cdr3_nt: TGTGCCAGCAGCCCCGAGGGCCGTCATCAGCCCCAGCATTTT
cdr3_aa: CASSPEGRHQPQHF
clone_size: few
d_call: NA
v_call: TRBV6-2/TRBV6-3
j_call: TRBJ1-5

cdr3_nt: TGTGCCAGCAGCCCCACGGCCCGACAAACCTTC
cdr3_aa: CASSPTARQTF
clone_size: NA
d_call: NA
v_call: TRBV7-9
j_call: TRBJ1-2

cdr3_nt: TGTGCCAGCAGCCGGGGCGGGGGGGCCTACAATGAGCAGTTCTTC
cdr3_aa: CASSRGGGAYNEQFF
clone_size: few
d_call: TRBD2
v_call: TRBV27
j_call: TRBJ2-1

cdr3_nt: TGTGCCAGCAGTTTATCTTTTGGGGCTAGCGGGTCGGAGACCCAGTACTTC
cdr3_aa: CASSLSFGASGSETQYF
clone_size: many
d_call: TRBD2
v_call: TRBV27
j_call: TRBJ2-5

cdr3_nt: TGCGCCAGCAGTGAGCTAGCGGGGGGCCGCACAGATACGCAGTATTTT
cdr3_aa: CASSELAGGRTDTQYF
clone_size: few
d_call: TRBD2
v_call: TRBV10-2
j_call: TRBJ2-3

cdr3_nt: TGCGCCAGCAGCCATAGCCAGGGGATCACTGAAGCTTTCTTT
cdr3_aa: CASSHSQGITEAFF
clone_size: few
d_call: NA
v_call: TRBV5-1
j_call: TRBJ1-1

cdr3_nt: TGTGCCAGCAGCCCCACCGGGGGGCGGGGAAGCACTGAAGCTTTCTTT
cdr3_aa: CASSPTGGRGSTEAFF
clone_size: many
d_call: NA
v_call: TRBV7-9
j_call: TRBJ1-1

cdr3_nt: TGTGCCAGCAGCTTGTATAAGGTAAACACTGAAGCTTTCTTT
cdr3_aa: CASSLYKVNTEAFF
clone_size: few
d_call: NA
v_call: TRBV5-5
j_call: TRBJ1-1

cdr3_nt: TGTGCCAGCATCGCTTTAGGTCGGGATGGGTACACCGGGGAGCTGTTTTTT
cdr3_aa: CASIALGRDGYTGELFF
clone_size: few
d_call: NA
v_call: TRBV7-9
j_call: TRBJ2-2

cdr3_nt: TGCAGTGCTAGAGGAGCAGGGCTCGGGACTGAAGCTTTCTTT
cdr3_aa: CSARGAGLGTEAFF
clone_size: few
d_call: NA
v_call: TRBV20-1
j_call: TRBJ1-1

cdr3_nt: TGTGCCAGTGTACAGGGGGCCGGAGTGAGCACTGAAGCTTTCTTT
cdr3_aa: CASVQGAGVSTEAFF
clone_size: NA
d_call: TRBD1
v_call: TRBV2
j_call: TRBJ1-1

cdr3_nt: TGCAGCGTTGAAGGGTCCTATAACTATGGCTACACCTTC
cdr3_aa: CSVEGSYNYGYTF
clone_size: NA
d_call: NA
v_call: TRBV29-1
j_call: TRBJ1-2

cdr3_nt: TGTGCCAGCAGCGCCAATCAGGCCCAGTACTTC
cdr3_aa: CASSANQAQYF
clone_size: few
d_call: NA
v_call: TRBV25-1
j_call: TRBJ2-5

cdr3_nt: TGTGCCAGCAGTTTAGGTATTGTGGGTTACACCTTC
cdr3_aa: CASSLGIVGYTF
clone_size: many
d_call: NA
v_call: TRBV12-3/TRBV12-4
j_call: TRBJ1-2

cdr3_nt: TGTGCCAGCAGCCGGGGGGACAGGGGATCGGGCGAGCAGTACTTC
cdr3_aa: CASSRGDRGSGEQYF
clone_size: few
d_call: TRBD1
v_call: TRBV9
j_call: TRBJ2-7

cdr3_nt: TGTGCCAGCAGCCACCCTAGCGGGAACAATGAGCAGTTCTTC
cdr3_aa: CASSHPSGNNEQFF
clone_size: many
d_call: TRBD2
v_call: TRBV4-2
j_call: TRBJ2-1

cdr3_nt: TGTGCCAGCAAATTTATACCAGGGACTAATTCACCCCTCCACTTT
cdr3_aa: CASKFIPGTNSPLHF
clone_size: few
d_call: NA
v_call: TRBV28
j_call: TRBJ1-6

cdr3_nt: TGCGCCAGCAGCTTGGGGCCGGCCAGGGTAGGGACTGAAGCTTTCTTT
cdr3_aa: CASSLGPARVGTEAFF
clone_size: NA
d_call: NA
v_call: TRBV5-1
j_call: TRBJ1-1

cdr3_nt: TGTGCCAGCAGCTCTAGCGGGAGCAGGCACGAGCAGTACTTC
cdr3_aa: CASSSSGSRHEQYF
clone_size: NA
d_call: TRBD2
v_call: TRBV6-1
j_call: TRBJ2-7

cdr3_nt: TGTGCCAGTACCATCGCCTCTGGGACCCTCAAGTTCTTC
cdr3_aa: CASTIASGTLKFF
clone_size: many
d_call: NA
v_call: TRBV19
j_call: TRBJ2-1

cdr3_nt: TGTGCCAGCAGGCGGACAGTGAACACTGAAGCTTTCTTT
cdr3_aa: CASRRTVNTEAFF
clone_size: many
d_call: NA
v_call: TRBV28
j_call: TRBJ1-1